The rows below give T cell receptor beta chains drawn from one sample of a study of blood T cells in healthy people across ages. TCRdb reprocessed the 5' RACE reads via MiXCR and lists one record per CDR3 protein. This sample has 800,000 to 1,000,000 distinct CDR3 sequences, with under 50% found just once. What was sequenced was blood. The receptor source for this set is a young man in good health. Both conserved end residues are part of each CDR3. A D gene is named only where the DNA matches it firmly. Size values are once, few and many counts, or a class for expanded clones, and some rows have none.

-	TRBJ1-1	-	TRBV10-3	14	CATGVPGGDTEAFF	TGTGCCACTGGGGTTCCGGGGGGGGACACTGAAGCTTTCTTT
-	TRBJ2-3	-	TRBV3-1	16	CASSQLTSANTDTQYF	TGTGCCAGCAGCCAACTTACCTCTGCCAACACAGATACGCAGTATTTT
few	TRBJ1-2	-	TRBV6-6	13	CASSDSAGYGYTF	TGTGCCAGCAGTGACTCGGCAGGCTATGGCTACACCTTC
many	TRBJ2-3	TRBD1	TRBV12-3/TRBV12-4	15	CASSPDQGASDTQYF	TGTGCCAGCAGTCCCGACCAGGGGGCATCAGATACGCAGTATTTT
few	TRBJ2-4	-	TRBV5-1	16	CASSLAGTLAKNIQYF	TGCGCCAGCAGCTTGGCTGGGACTCTAGCCAAAAACATTCAGTACTTC
few	TRBJ1-2	-	TRBV27	13	CASSQSGNYGYTF	TGTGCCAGCAGCCAGTCGGGGAACTATGGCTACACCTTC
-	TRBJ2-7	-	TRBV3-1	14	CASSLQTDRYEQYF	TGTGCCAGCAGCCTCCAGACCGACCGCTACGAGCAGTACTTC
-	TRBJ2-1	TRBD2	TRBV9	16	CASSVAAGGPLDEQFF	TGTGCCAGCAGCGTAGCGGCGGGGGGGCCTCTTGATGAGCAGTTCTTC
-	TRBJ2-3	-	TRBV7-3	14	CASSIGPGADTQYF	TGTGCCAGCAGCATAGGTCCAGGGGCTGATACGCAGTATTTT
-	TRBJ2-2	TRBD2	TRBV7-9	16	CASSYQRGGSTGELFF	TGTGCCAGCAGCTACCAGCGGGGGGGGAGCACCGGGGAGCTGTTTTTT
-	TRBJ2-2	-	TRBV7-3	16	CASSAAPGFRPGELFF	TGTGCCAGCAGCGCCGCCCCGGGATTTAGGCCCGGGGAGCTGTTTTTT
few	TRBJ2-3	TRBD2	TRBV29-1	17	CSVVTPSGGSSTDTQYF	TGCAGCGTTGTCACCCCTAGCGGGGGGTCTAGCACAGATACGCAGTATTTT
-	TRBJ2-7	TRBD1	TRBV9	14	CASSVGDRDYEQYF	TGTGCCAGCAGCGTCGGGGACAGGGACTACGAGCAGTACTTC
-	TRBJ2-1	TRBD2	TRBV9	16	CASSPRAGFESNEQFF	TGTGCCAGCAGCCCACGAGCGGGATTCGAGTCTAATGAGCAGTTCTTC
few	TRBJ1-6	-	TRBV7-9	14	CASTEGSDNSPLHF	TGTGCCAGCACCGAGGGATCCGACAATTCACCCCTCCACTTT
few	TRBJ2-5	TRBD2	TRBV6-2/TRBV6-3	13	CASRKTSVETQYF	TGTGCCAGCAGGAAGACTAGCGTGGAGACCCAGTACTTC
few	TRBJ2-7	TRBD2	TRBV2	14	CASRNLAGAYEQYF	TGTGCCAGCAGGAACCTAGCGGGGGCCTACGAGCAGTACTTC
-	TRBJ1-2	-	TRBV5-1	17	CASSSSGTEGHAYVYTF	TGCGCCAGCAGCTCTTCCGGGACCGAGGGCCATGCCTATGTCTACACCTTC
few	TRBJ2-2	-	TRBV29-1	14	CSVGGVAREGELFF	TGCAGCGTTGGAGGCGTAGCGAGGGAGGGGGAGCTGTTTTTT
-	TRBJ2-5	-	TRBV5-1	14	CASSVLSIEETQYF	TGCGCCAGCAGCGTGTTATCTATCGAAGAGACCCAGTACTTC
-	TRBJ2-5	TRBD1	TRBV20-1	13	CSARGTGPETQYF	TGCAGTGCTAGAGGGACAGGGCCAGAGACCCAGTACTTC
few	TRBJ2-3	-	TRBV14	15	CASSKPGRLTDTQYF	TGTGCCAGCAGTAAACCGGGACGGCTCACAGATACGCAGTATTTT
-	TRBJ2-5	-	TRBV20-1	15	CSAATRTGLQETQYF	TGCAGTGCCGCGACCAGAACAGGCCTCCAAGAGACCCAGTACTTC
-	TRBJ2-1	-	TRBV20-1	14	CSARDARGGNEQFF	TGCAGTGCTAGAGACGCCCGTGGGGGCAATGAGCAGTTCTTC
few	TRBJ2-7	-	TRBV7-6	14	CASSLPGAPYEQYF	TGTGCCAGCAGCTTACCAGGGGCGCCCTACGAGCAGTACTTC
-	TRBJ1-2	-	TRBV9	16	CASSPTSQGANYGYTF	TGTGCCAGCAGTCCCACCTCACAGGGAGCCAACTATGGCTACACCTTC
few	TRBJ2-6	-	TRBV27	17	CASSFAGIISGANVLTF	TGTGCCAGCAGTTTCGCGGGCATAATCTCTGGGGCCAACGTCCTGACTTTC
-	TRBJ2-3	TRBD2	TRBV6-4	18	CASSEGPSGGPLPDTQYF	TGTGCCAGCAGTGAGGGGCCTAGCGGGGGGCCCCTTCCAGATACGCAGTATTTT
-	TRBJ2-1	-	TRBV3-1	13	CASSLPAYNEQFF	TGTGCCAGCAGCCTCCCAGCCTACAATGAGCAGTTCTTC
few	TRBJ2-3	-	TRBV5-1	15	CASSLPTVNTDTQYF	TGCGCCAGCAGCCTCCCGACGGTAAACACAGATACGCAGTATTTT
once	TRBJ2-3	-	TRBV5-1	23	CASSSDPGGFSPDPLDRGTWGYF	TGCGCCAGCAGCTCGGACCCAGGTGGATTTAGCCCCGATCCACTGGACCGGGGTACATGGGGGTATTTT
-	TRBJ1-5	-	TRBV7-2	15	CASSLAGGNNQPQHF	TGTGCCAGCAGCTTAGCAGGAGGGAACAATCAGCCCCAGCATTTT
many	TRBJ2-1	TRBD2	TRBV5-1	15	CASSSAGGPYNEQFF	TGTGCCAGCAGCTCAGCGGGGGGGCCATACAATGAGCAGTTCTTC
-	TRBJ2-6	-	TRBV7-9	15	CASSRIPSGANVLTF	TGTGCCAGCAGCCGGATCCCCTCTGGGGCCAACGTCCTGACTTTC
few	TRBJ2-1	-	TRBV20-1	15	CSARAGPSPYNEQFF	TGCAGTGCTAGAGCTGGCCCCTCCCCCTACAATGAGCAGTTCTTC
-	TRBJ2-7	TRBD1	TRBV27	16	CASSYTTGGSSYEQYF	TGTGCCAGCAGTTATACGACAGGGGGTAGCTCCTACGAGCAGTACTTC